A single sample gave rise to the 30 T cell receptor beta chains below, sequenced in a study of shared clonotypes between healthy human individuals. Method: immunoSEQ multiplex PCR; TCRdb's copy keeps in-frame clones and lacks some. The data show fewer than 850,000 clones, approximately 79% seen once. The sequenced sample consisted of memory CD4+ T cells sorted from blood. Subset denoted: CD45RA-negative fraction. The receptors originated from a woman in her twenties or thirties in good health.

This clone was counted once. The chain employs TRBV5-6 and TRBJ1-1; D is unresolved. From germline, CDR1 is SGHDT and CDR2 YYEEEE. The CDR3 length is 13 residues. Trimming took 2 bases from V and 2 from J, leaving 7 bases between them. CDR3 in amino acids: CASSFRPNTEAFF. The CDR3, as DNA: TGTGCCAGCAGCTTTCGGCCTAACACTGAAGCTTTCTTT.

The rearrangement links TRBV4-1 to TRBJ2-1; 9 nucleotides line up with TRBD1. The CDR3 extends over 15 amino acids. Per germline, CDR1 MGHRA and CDR2 YSYEKL. V lost 5 bases to trimming and J lost 10 bases; unmatched junction nucleotides: 12. The CDR3 sequence: CASSFPGQGSSEQFF. CDR3 nucleotides: TGCGCCAGCAGCTTCCCGGGACAGGGTTCGTCCGAGCAGTTCTTC.

The chain links TRBV13 to TRBJ2-7, with TRBD1 matching 7 bases. The V and J ends lost 0 bases and 0 bases, in that order; junction bases with no gene match: 5. This CDR3 region has 16 residues. Per the germline V gene, CDR1 is PRHDT and CDR2 is FYEKMQ (reference sequence). DNA for the CDR3: TGTGCCAGCAGCTTAGGCGGCAGGGGGACCTCCTACGAGCAGTACTTC. Residues: CASSLGGRGTSYEQYF.

V is TRBV5-1 and J is TRBJ1-2; TRBD1 aligns across 7 bases. V was pared by 1 base and J by 3 bases, with 9 bases of the junction left unmatched. CDR3 length: 16 residues. From germline, CDR1 is SGHRS and CDR2 YFSETQ. CDR3 in DNA: TGCGCCAGCAGCTTGTCTTATGGGGACAGTTACTATGGCTACACCTTC. Amino acid sequence: CASSLSYGDSYYGYTF.

The chain carries TRBV29-1 and TRBJ2-3; 12 positions agree with TRBD2. The CDR3 extends over 13 amino acids. Germline CDR1 is SQVTM and CDR2 is ANQGSEA. V shed 8 bases and J 2 bases; nucleotides not matched to a gene: 2. The chain's CDR3 is CSTSGRLTDTQYF. The DNA for the CDR3 is TGCAGCACTAGCGGGAGGCTCACAGATACGCAGTATTTT.

This clone was counted a few times. This chain uses TRBV25-1 with TRBJ2-3, with 10 bases that match TRBD2. V lost 3 bases to trimming and J lost 5 bases; unmatched junction nucleotides: 8. Germline V gene data show CDR1 as MGHDK and CDR2 as SYGVNS. The CDR3 sequence is 16 residues long. The CDR3 nucleotides are TGTGCCAGCAGTGAGACCCAGCGGGAGGGCCAAGATACGCAGTATTTT. Encoded protein: CASSETQREGQDTQYF.

The CDR3 region has the DNA TGTGCCAGCAGTTACCCGAAGGCATCCCTTGGCTACACCTTC. Amino acids: CASSYPKASLGYTF. The genes are TRBV6-6 and TRBJ1-2; D remains ambiguous. Trimming removed 2 bases at V and 7 bases at J, with 14 bases between. The CDR3 loop spans 14 amino acids. Per the germline V gene, CDR1 is MNHNY and CDR2 is SVGAGI (reference sequence).

The CDR3 coding sequence is TGCAGCGTTACGGGGACAGGGGAATTTACGCAGTATTTT. This translates into CSVTGTGEFTQYF. The chain combines TRBV29-1 with TRBJ2-3, with 10 bases aligning to TRBD1. V trimming: 5 bases; J trimming: 8 bases; junction bases outside the gene matches: 7. This CDR3 region has 13 residues. Germline CDR1 and CDR2: SQVTM and ANQGSEA.

In nucleotides, the CDR3 is TGTGCCAGCGGATTTGGAGATGAGCAGTTCTTC. Amino acid sequence: CASGFGDEQFF. This sequence joins TRBV4-2 and TRBJ2-1; D gene uncertain. Deletions cut 8 bases from V and 8 bases from J, with 10 bases between. Germline loops: CDR1 LGHNA, CDR2 YNFKEQ. The CDR3 extends over 11 amino acids.

In nucleotides, the CDR3 is TGTGCCAGCAGCTTAGCGGGCGGGAACACTGAAGCTTTCTTT. It encodes CASSLAGGNTEAFF. This chain connects TRBV7-9 to TRBJ1-1; D unclear. The germline V gene encodes CDR1 SEHNR and CDR2 FQNEAQ (reference sequence). Trimming pared 0 bases from V and 1 base from J, leaving 6 bases between. The length of the CDR3 is 14 residues. Full variable domain (remainder filled in from reference TRBV7-9 and TRBJ1-1): DTGVSQNPRHKITKRGQNVTFRCDPISEHNRLYWYRQTLGQGPEFLTYFQNEAQLEKSRLLSDRFSAERPKGSFSTLEIQRTEQGDSAMYLCASSLAGGNTEAFFGQGTRLTVV.

About this clone itself: Since a much larger clone is just one base distant, this may be a read error. V and J are TRBV5-8 and TRBJ2-7; D is unresolved. Germline V gene lookup returns CDR1 SGHTS and CDR2 YDEGEE. V dropped 2 bases and J dropped 3 bases, with 3 bases sitting between them. The CDR3 spans 11 residues. For the CDR3, the DNA is TGTGCCAGCAGCTTTAGCTACGAGCAGTACTTC. This sequence encodes CASSFSYEQYF.

Note on this clone: Within the sample, other DNA sequences also encode this same CDR3. The V and J genes are TRBV10-1 and TRBJ2-5, with D perhaps TRBD2 (6 bases). V lost 3 bases and J 2 bases, leaving 7 bases between the germline ends. The CDR3 has 13 amino acids. Germline CDR1 reads WNHNN; CDR2 reads SYGVQD (reference sequence). CDR3 nucleotides: TGCGCCAGCAGTGATGGAGGGCAAGAGACCCAGTACTTC. Residues: CASSDGGQETQYF.

This clone was counted only a few times. This rearrangement joins TRBV10-2 to TRBJ1-2, with D possibly TRBD1 on 5 matching bases. CDR1 and CDR2 from the germline V gene are WSHSY and SAAADI. V lost 7 bases to trimming and J lost 1 base, with 13 bases between them. The CDR3 contains 14 residues. The CDR3 is CASTPRGINYGYTF. DNA of the CDR3: TGCGCCAGCACGCCCCGGGGGATTAACTATGGCTACACCTTC.

The CDR3 coding sequence is TGCGCCAGCAGCGGCACCGGGACTAGCTACGAGCAGTACTTC. It yields the protein CASSGTGTSYEQYF. The chain joins TRBV5-1 to TRBJ2-7; 8 bases are shared with TRBD2. The CDR3 spans 14 residues. The V gene's germline CDR1 is SGHRS and CDR2 YFSETQ. V shed 4 bases and J 3 bases; nucleotides not matched to a gene: 6.

The chain couples TRBV7-8 to TRBJ1-3, with D possibly being TRBD1 (6 bases). Germline V gives CDR1 SGHVS, CDR2 FQNEAQ. Trimming left V 8 bases short and J 3 bases short, with 14 bases between. The CDR3 sequence is 14 residues long. CDR3 region: CASGLQGSGNTIYF. The CDR3 nucleotides are TGTGCCAGCGGCCTCCAGGGGAGTGGAAACACCATATATTTT. Complete variable domain (other parts from reference TRBV7-8 and TRBJ1-3): GAGVSQSPRYKVAKRGQDVALRCDPISGHVSLFWYQQALGQGPEFLTYFQNEAQLDKSGLPSDRFFAERPEGSVSTLKIQRTQQEDSAVYLCASGLQGSGNTIYFGEGSWLTVV.

The chain's CDR3 is CASSLSTTSPGEQYF. As DNA, the CDR3 is TGCGCCAGCAGCTTGAGTACCACTTCCCCGGGCGAGCAGTACTTC. The J gene is TRBJ2-7, the V gene TRBV5-1, with unresolved D. CDR1 is SGHRS, CDR2 YFSETQ, per germline. V lost 1 base and J lost 6, with 17 bases in between. This CDR3 is built from 15 residues.

The rearrangement uses TRBV7-9 and TRBJ2-2; 10 bases are a match to TRBD2. V shed 5 bases and J 7 bases; nucleotides not matched to a gene: 10. CDR3 size: 16 residues. The germline V gene encodes CDR1 SEHNR and CDR2 FQNEAQ (reference sequence). The CDR3 here is CASSPRKREGLGELFF. Here the CDR3 DNA reads TGTGCCAGCAGCCCGAGAAAGCGGGAGGGCCTCGGGGAGCTGTTTTTT.

The J gene is TRBJ1-2, the V gene TRBV20-1; D uncertain. CDR1 is DFQATT, CDR2 SNEGSKA, per germline (reference sequence). V was shortened by 3 bases and J by 2 bases, with 1 base between the two germline ends. This CDR3 is built from 10 residues. The CDR3 coding sequence is TGCAGTGCTAGCAACTATGGCTACACCTTC. Translation: CSASNYGYTF.

The chain recombines TRBV25-1 with TRBJ2-7; 12 positions agree with TRBD2. This CDR3 has 18 residues. V was clipped by 4 bases and J by 0 bases; unmatched bases: 10. The germline CDR1 and CDR2 sequences are MGHDK and SYGVNS. CDR3 nucleotide sequence: TGTGCCAGCAGTGGGGGATCGGGACTAGCGGGTCACTCCTACGAGCAGTACTTC. It codes for CASSGGSGLAGHSYEQYF.

The rearrangement joins TRBV27 to TRBJ1-5; 7 bases fit TRBD1. The germline gives CDR1 MNHEY, CDR2 SMNVEV (reference sequence). Losses at the gene ends were 3 bases for V and 4 bases for J; bases not matched to a gene: 3. This CDR3 is 14 amino acids long. The DNA for the CDR3 is TGTGCCAGCAGTTTGGACAGGTGGAATCAGCCCCAGCATTTT. Protein sequence: CASSLDRWNQPQHF.

The J gene is TRBJ2-1, the V gene TRBV27; 8 bases align to TRBD2. This CDR3 spans 17 amino acids. CDR1 is MNHEY, CDR2 SMNVEV, per germline (reference sequence). The J segment lost 7 bases and the V segment lost 4 bases, leaving 15 bases of the junction unmatched. This chain's CDR3 is CASSWGPKSGSSNEQFF. The CDR3 nucleotides are TGTGCCAGCAGTTGGGGACCAAAGAGCGGGAGCTCAAATGAGCAGTTCTTC.

V is TRBV15 and J is TRBJ1-2; D is undetermined. The V gene lost 3 bases and the J gene lost 5 bases, with 7 bases spanning the gap. The CDR3 loop spans 12 amino acids. CDR1 is LNHNV and CDR2 is YYDKDF in the germline V gene (reference sequence). In DNA form, the CDR3 reads TGTGCCACCAGCAGGCGGGAGTATGGCTACACCTTC. Its protein is CATSRREYGYTF.

The V call is TRBV9, the J call TRBJ2-3; TRBD2 matches 8 bases. Germline V gives CDR1 SGDLS, CDR2 YYNGEE. The CDR3 covers 17 residues. Trimming removed 3 bases from V and 0 bases from J; junction bases left unmatched: 9. The CDR3 reads CASSALPSSGSTDTQYF. The CDR3, as DNA: TGTGCCAGCAGCGCCCTTCCTTCTAGCGGGAGCACAGATACGCAGTATTTT.

The chain employs TRBV28 and TRBJ1-5; D remains ambiguous. V lost 8 bases and J 8 bases, leaving 16 bases between the germline ends. Germline CDR1 MDHEN, CDR2 SYDVKM. The CDR3 has 13 residues. The CDR3 DNA reads as TGTGCCAGCTTCTCACGGGCGGGTGAGCCCCAGCATTTT. Translating gives CASFSRAGEPQHF.

The CDR3 DNA follows: TGTGCCAGCAGTGAAGCGTCAGGGTTCAGATATAGCAATCAGCCCCAGCATTTT. This translates into CASSEASGFRYSNQPQHF. This sequence joins TRBV6-1 and TRBJ1-5; D perhaps matches TRBD1 (5 bases). The CDR3 is made up of 18 amino acids. The germline gives CDR1 MNHNS, CDR2 SASEGT. V was trimmed by 0 bases and J by 0 bases, leaving 15 bases between them.

The chain uses TRBV5-4 and TRBJ2-7; 8 nucleotides align to TRBD2. Losses at the gene ends were 3 bases for V and 0 bases for J; bases not matched to a gene: 8. This CDR3 comprises 16 residues. The germline gives CDR1 SGHNT, CDR2 YYREEE (reference sequence). For the CDR3, the DNA is TGTGCCAGCAGCTCCCCGGGAGGGACGCCCTCCTACGAGCAGTACTTC. It yields the protein CASSSPGGTPSYEQYF.

The genes are TRBV4-1 and TRBJ2-1; D is unresolved. The CDR3 extends over 15 amino acids. CDR1 is MGHRA, CDR2 YSYEKL, per germline. Deletions cut 1 base from V and 0 bases from J, with 7 bases between. Here the CDR3 reads CASSQVTGSYNEQFF. CDR3 nucleotides: TGCGCCAGCAGCCAAGTGACGGGCTCCTACAATGAGCAGTTCTTC.

The rearrangement links TRBV6-5 to TRBJ2-2; no clear D. The V gene lost 10 bases and the J gene lost 8 bases, with 14 bases spanning the gap. The germline V gene encodes CDR1 MNHEY and CDR2 SVGAGI. CDR3 length: 12 amino acids. CDR3 sequence: CATRPMEGELFF. Here the CDR3 DNA reads TGTGCCACCCGTCCTATGGAAGGGGAGCTGTTTTTT.

V gene TRBV4-1 combines with J gene TRBJ1-5; D is uncertain. The CDR3 runs 13 residues. V gave up 0 bases and J gave up 7 bases, with 7 bases separating them. The V gene's germline CDR1 is MGHRA and CDR2 YSYEKL. The chain's CDR3 is CASSQELGQPQHF. In DNA form, the CDR3 reads TGCGCCAGCAGCCAAGAGTTAGGGCAGCCCCAGCATTTT.

The rearrangement links TRBV27 to TRBJ1-2, with 7 bases lining up with TRBD1. The CDR3 has 15 amino acids. J gave up 6 bases and V 2 bases, and 9 bases lay outside the gene matches. The germline gives CDR1 MNHEY, CDR2 SMNVEV (reference sequence). CDR3 sequence reads: CASSLVGQVFDGYTF. The CDR3 nucleotides read TGTGCCAGCAGTTTAGTTGGACAGGTATTTGATGGCTACACCTTC.